A single T cell receptor beta chain is shown here with its context. This clonotype was seen a few times. Its specific antigen is unknown. No much larger clone exists at a distance of one base, and base qualities are not known. Taken from the germline V gene, the CDR1 and CDR2 loops are SGHDT and YYEEEE. V is pruned by 4 bases and J by 1 base, leaving 6 bases of the junction without a gene match. The CDR3 runs 15 amino acids, cysteine and phenylalanine included. CDR3 DNA only is kept here, 45 bases in frame from base 1. The sample's time point label, in plain terms: blood at routine non-recurrence follow-up after resection. Whole RNA extracted from tumor and nontumor lung tissue, or from cryopreserved PBMC samples, was used for TCR sequencing without cell sorting. Only patients for whom sufficient RNA was available from at least two tumor regions were selected for TCR sequencing. These data are taken from a study of spatial heterogeneity in lung cancer (dated by TCRdb to between 2018 and 2021). Some background on the complete study: Samples were obtained from fewer than 80 patients with early-stage, untreated non-small cell lung cancer from the lung TRACERx cohort. TCR repertoire features were related to nonsynonymous mutation counts determined by whole-exome sequencing of tumor tissue. Follow-up PBMC samples were sequenced whenever available, and the median time to follow-up was roughly two years after resection. TCR alpha and beta repertoires were quantitatively compared across multiple tumor regions, matched nontumor lung and blood in non-small cell lung cancer. At surgery, both alpha and beta chains were TCR-sequenced in 200 to 250 tumor regions, 63 to 80 matched nontumor lung samples and some 56 PBMC samples. In the raw uncorrected reads, each unique combination of TCR and UMI appeared more than ten times on average. Beta-chain transcripts were consistently detected in greater numbers than alpha-chain transcripts, which likely reflects a higher abundance of beta-chain transcripts.

On the study overall, not on this receptor specifically: Ubiquitous expanded tumor TCRs were found in blood more often at tumor resection than at routine follow-up. Confirming at a functional level the hypothesis that regional TCRs recognize regional mutations was considered to require additional single-cell paired TCR alpha and beta sequencing. Comparisons of baseline and follow-up blood repertoires included only 15 or so patients.

Library creation used 5' RACE. Instrument on record: NextSeq 500. The TCR library protocol attached a unique molecular identifier to each TCR cDNA molecule to allow correction of PCR and sequencing errors. Turning to the authors' computational methods: TCR identification, UMI-based error correction and CDR3 extraction were all carried out with Decombinator tools. Expanded TCRs were defined as those above a frequency of 2 per 1,000, corresponding to the top 1% of the tumor frequency distribution. Renyi diversity was computed with the R vegan package after each repertoire had been subsampled 100 times to 5,000 TCRs. CDR3 similarity networks were constructed using string-kernel similarity of amino acid triplets, with links drawn between CDR3s whose pairwise similarity was above 0.82. TCRdb reprocessed the public reads (quality trimming at Q25 with fastp, clone calling with MiXCR) and kept in-frame beta chains. Under each unique CDR3 protein, matching rows form one entry showing the most common genes and DNA. Clone size and V and J calls follow TCRdb, not the original study. The sample table shows about 120,000 distinct CDR3 sequences, and 11% are seen once. Clones ranked in the top ten supply 20% to 25% of the sample.

The rearrangement joined TRBV5-6 to TRBJ1-2; TRBD1 agrees with 8 junctional bases. This clonotype was obtained from a female donor with early-stage non-small cell lung cancer. The sequenced sample was PBMCs, obtained at follow-up. The CDR3 protein sequence reads: CASSGRDRINYGYTF. The DNA is as follows: TGTGCCAGCAGCGGCCGGGACAGGATTAACTATGGCTACACCTTC.